This T cell receptor (beta chain) was captured in a study of T cells after yellow fever vaccination. As for the study in general: When fractions had low cell numbers, they were prepared with SMART-Seq v4 Ultra Low Input. Whole-study results and caveats: Reappearance after the booster was observed for most primary-vaccination clones (around 95% CD4, over 70% CD8).

In the case of this clonotype: Its antigen is unknown.

TCRdb re-derived calls from the 5' RACE reads in MiXCR, one entry per CDR3 protein. This sample has 340,000 or so distinct CDR3 sequences, with under 15% found just once. With V trimmed by 6 bases and J by 3 bases, 8 bases remained unmatched. The CDR3 runs 15 residues. The germline V gene has CDR1 MNHNY and CDR2 SVGAGI (reference sequence). Material: CD4+ T cells sorted from PBMCs, obtained 15 days after the yellow fever booster vaccination. The source is a man between 18 and 29 years old who received the YFV17D yellow fever vaccine. The rearrangement links TRBV6-6 to TRBJ1-1, with 9 bases matching TRBD1. The CDR3 loop is CASSAPGQGDTEAFF. The CDR3 DNA follows: TGTGCCAGCAGCGCGCCGGGACAGGGAGACACTGAAGCTTTCTTT.